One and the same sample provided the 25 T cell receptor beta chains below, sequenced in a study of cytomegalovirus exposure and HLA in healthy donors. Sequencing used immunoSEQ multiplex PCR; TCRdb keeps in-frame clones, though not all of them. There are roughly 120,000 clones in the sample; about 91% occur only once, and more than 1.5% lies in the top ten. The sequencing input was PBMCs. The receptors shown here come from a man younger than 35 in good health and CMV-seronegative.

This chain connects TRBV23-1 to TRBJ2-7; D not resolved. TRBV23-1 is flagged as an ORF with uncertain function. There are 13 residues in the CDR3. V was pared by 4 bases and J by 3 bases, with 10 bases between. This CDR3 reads CASSPVIVYEQYF. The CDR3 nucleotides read TGCGCCAGCAGTCCCGTAATTGTCTACGAGCAGTACTTC.

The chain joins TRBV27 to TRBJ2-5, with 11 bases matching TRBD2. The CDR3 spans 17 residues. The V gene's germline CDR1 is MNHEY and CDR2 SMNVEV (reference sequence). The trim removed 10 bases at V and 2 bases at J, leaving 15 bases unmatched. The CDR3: CATKRAGTSGVQETQYF. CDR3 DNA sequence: TGTGCCACCAAGAGAGCCGGGACTAGCGGAGTTCAAGAGACCCAGTACTTC.

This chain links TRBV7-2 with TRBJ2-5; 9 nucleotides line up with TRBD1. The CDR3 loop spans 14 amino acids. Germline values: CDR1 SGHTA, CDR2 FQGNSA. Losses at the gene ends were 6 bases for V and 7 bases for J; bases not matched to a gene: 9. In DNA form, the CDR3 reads TGTGCCAGCAGTGGTCTGGGACAGGGCGGGACCCAGTACTTC. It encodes CASSGLGQGGTQYF.

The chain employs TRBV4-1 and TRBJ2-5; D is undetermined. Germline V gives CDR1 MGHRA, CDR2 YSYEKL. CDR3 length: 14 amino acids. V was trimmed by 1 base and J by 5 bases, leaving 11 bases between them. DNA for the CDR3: TGCGCCAGCAGCCAAGCGCGAGCGAGGGAGACCCAGTACTTC. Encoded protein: CASSQARARETQYF.

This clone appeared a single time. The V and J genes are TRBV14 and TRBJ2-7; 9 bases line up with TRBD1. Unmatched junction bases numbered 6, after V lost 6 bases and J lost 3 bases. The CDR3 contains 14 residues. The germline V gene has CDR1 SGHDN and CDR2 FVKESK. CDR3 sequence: CASSRQGDSYEQYF. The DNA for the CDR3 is TGTGCCAGCAGTCGACAGGGGGATAGCTACGAGCAGTACTTC.

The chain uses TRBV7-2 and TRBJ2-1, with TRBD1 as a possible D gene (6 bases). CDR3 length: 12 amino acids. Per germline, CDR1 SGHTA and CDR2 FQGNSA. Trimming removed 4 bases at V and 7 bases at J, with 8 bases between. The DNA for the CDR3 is TGTGCCAGCAGCTCCCAGGGGAATGAGCAGTTCTTC. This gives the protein CASSSQGNEQFF. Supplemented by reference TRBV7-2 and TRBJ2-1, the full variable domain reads GAGVSQSPSNKVTEKGKDVELRCDPISGHTALYWYRQSLGQGLEFLIYFQGNSAPDKSGLPSDRFSAERTGGSVSTLTIQRTQQEDSAVYLCASSSQGNEQFFGPGTRLTVL.

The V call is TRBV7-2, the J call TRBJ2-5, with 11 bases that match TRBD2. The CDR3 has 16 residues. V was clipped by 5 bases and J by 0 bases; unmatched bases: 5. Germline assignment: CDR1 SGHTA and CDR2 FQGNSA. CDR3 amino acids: CASSLSGRVYQETQYF. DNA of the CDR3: TGTGCCAGCAGCCTTAGCGGGAGGGTGTACCAAGAGACCCAGTACTTC. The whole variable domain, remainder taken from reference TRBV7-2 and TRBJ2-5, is GAGVSQSPSNKVTEKGKDVELRCDPISGHTALYWYRQSLGQGLEFLIYFQGNSAPDKSGLPSDRFSAERTGGSVSTLTIQRTQQEDSAVYLCASSLSGRVYQETQYFGPGTRLLVL.

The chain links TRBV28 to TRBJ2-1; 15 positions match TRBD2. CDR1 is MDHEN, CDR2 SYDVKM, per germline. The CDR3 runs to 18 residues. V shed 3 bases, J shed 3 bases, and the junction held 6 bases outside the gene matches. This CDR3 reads CASSFFGLAGGSYNEQFF. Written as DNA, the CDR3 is TGTGCCAGCAGTTTCTTCGGACTAGCGGGAGGGAGCTACAATGAGCAGTTCTTC.

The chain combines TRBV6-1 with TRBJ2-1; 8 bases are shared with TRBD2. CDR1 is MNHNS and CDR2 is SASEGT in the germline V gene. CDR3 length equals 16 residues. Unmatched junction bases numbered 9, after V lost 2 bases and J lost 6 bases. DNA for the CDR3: TGTGCCAGCAGTGAACAGCGGGAGCCGGTAAGCAATGAGCAGTTCTTC. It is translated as CASSEQREPVSNEQFF.

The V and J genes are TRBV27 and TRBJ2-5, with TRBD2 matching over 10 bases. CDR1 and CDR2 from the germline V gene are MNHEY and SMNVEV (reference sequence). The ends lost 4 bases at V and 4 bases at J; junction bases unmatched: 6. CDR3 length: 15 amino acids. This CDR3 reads CASSSSSGSTETQYF. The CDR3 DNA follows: TGTGCCAGCAGTTCTTCTAGCGGGAGCACAGAGACCCAGTACTTC.

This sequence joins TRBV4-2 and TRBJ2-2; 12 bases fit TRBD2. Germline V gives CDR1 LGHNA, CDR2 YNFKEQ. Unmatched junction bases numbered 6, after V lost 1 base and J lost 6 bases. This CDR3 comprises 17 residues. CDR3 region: CASSQAPLAGGAGELFF. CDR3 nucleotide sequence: TGTGCCAGCAGCCAAGCTCCACTAGCGGGGGGTGCCGGGGAGCTGTTTTTT.

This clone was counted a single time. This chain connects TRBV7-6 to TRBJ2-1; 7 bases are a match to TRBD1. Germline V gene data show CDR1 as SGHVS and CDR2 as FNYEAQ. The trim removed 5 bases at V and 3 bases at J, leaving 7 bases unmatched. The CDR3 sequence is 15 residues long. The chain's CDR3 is CASSHGTEFYNEQFF. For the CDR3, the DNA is TGTGCCAGCAGCCACGGGACAGAATTCTACAATGAGCAGTTCTTC.

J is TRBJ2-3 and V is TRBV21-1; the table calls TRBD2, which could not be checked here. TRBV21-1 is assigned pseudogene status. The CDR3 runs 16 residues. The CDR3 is CASSRTSGRDKDTQYF. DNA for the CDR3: TGTGCCAGCAGCAGGACTAGCGGGAGAGACAAAGATACGCAGTATTTT.

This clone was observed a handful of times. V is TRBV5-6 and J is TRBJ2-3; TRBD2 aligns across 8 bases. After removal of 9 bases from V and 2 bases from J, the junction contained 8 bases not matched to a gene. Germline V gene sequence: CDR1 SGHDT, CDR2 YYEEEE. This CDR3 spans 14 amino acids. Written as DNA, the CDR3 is TGTGCCAACCACGGGGGGGGCCTCACAGATACGCAGTATTTT. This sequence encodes CANHGGGLTDTQYF.

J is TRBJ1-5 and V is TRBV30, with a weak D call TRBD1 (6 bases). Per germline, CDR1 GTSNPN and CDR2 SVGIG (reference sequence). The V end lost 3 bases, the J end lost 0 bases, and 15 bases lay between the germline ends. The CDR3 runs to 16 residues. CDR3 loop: CAWSYRVTGSNQPQHF. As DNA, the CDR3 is TGTGCCTGGAGCTACAGGGTGACGGGTAGCAATCAGCCCCAGCATTTT. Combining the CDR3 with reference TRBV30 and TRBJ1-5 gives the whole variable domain SQTIHQWPATLVQPVGSPLSLECTVEGTSNPNLYWYRQAAGRGLQLLFYSVGIGQISSEVPQNLSASRPQDRQFILSSKKLLLSDSGFYLCAWSYRVTGSNQPQHFGDGTRLSIL.

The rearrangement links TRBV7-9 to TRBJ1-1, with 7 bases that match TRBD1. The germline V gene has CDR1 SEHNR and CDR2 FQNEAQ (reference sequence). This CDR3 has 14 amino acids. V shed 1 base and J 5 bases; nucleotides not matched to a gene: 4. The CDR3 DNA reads TGTGCCAGCAGCTTAGTGCAGGGGGGAACTGAAGCTTTCTTT. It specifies CASSLVQGGTEAFF.

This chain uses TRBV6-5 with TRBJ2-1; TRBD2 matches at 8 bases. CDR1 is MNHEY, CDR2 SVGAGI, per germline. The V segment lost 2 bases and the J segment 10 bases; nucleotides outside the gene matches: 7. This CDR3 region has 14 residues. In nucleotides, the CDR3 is TGTGCCAGCAGTTACGCCAACCGGGGGGGGGAGCAGTTCTTC. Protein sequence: CASSYANRGGEQFF.

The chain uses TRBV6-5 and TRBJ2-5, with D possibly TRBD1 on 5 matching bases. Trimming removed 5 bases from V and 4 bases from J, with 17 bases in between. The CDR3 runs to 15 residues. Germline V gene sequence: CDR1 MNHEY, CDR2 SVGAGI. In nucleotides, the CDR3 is TGTGCCAGCAGTCCCCCTAATCAGGGCTCAGAGACCCAGTACTTC. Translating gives CASSPPNQGSETQYF.

For the CDR3, the DNA is TGTGCCTGGAACAGAGGGCGTAGTCCCTATAATTCACCCCTCCACTTT. Translating gives CAWNRGRSPYNSPLHF. J is TRBJ1-6 and V is TRBV30; no reliable D call. Deletions cut 4 bases from V and 2 bases from J, with 15 bases between. This CDR3 spans 16 amino acids. CDR1 and CDR2 from the germline V gene are GTSNPN and SVGIG (reference sequence). Full variable domain (remainder filled in from reference TRBV30 and TRBJ1-6): SQTIHQWPATLVQPVGSPLSLECTVEGTSNPNLYWYRQAAGRGLQLLFYSVGIGQISSEVPQNLSASRPQDRQFILSSKKLLLSDSGFYLCAWNRGRSPYNSPLHFGNGTRLTVT.

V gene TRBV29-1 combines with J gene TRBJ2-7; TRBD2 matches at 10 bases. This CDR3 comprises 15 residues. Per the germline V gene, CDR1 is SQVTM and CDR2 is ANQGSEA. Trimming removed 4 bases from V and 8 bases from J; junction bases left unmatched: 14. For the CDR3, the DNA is TGCAGCGTTGTGGAACCGGGACTAGCGTATTCTAAGCAGTACTTC. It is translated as CSVVEPGLAYSKQYF.

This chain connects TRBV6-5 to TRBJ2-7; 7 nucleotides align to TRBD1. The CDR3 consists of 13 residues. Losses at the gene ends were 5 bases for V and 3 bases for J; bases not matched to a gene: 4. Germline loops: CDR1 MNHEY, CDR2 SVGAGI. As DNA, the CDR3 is TGTGCCAGCAGTAGGACAGGCATCTACGAGCAGTACTTC. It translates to CASSRTGIYEQYF.

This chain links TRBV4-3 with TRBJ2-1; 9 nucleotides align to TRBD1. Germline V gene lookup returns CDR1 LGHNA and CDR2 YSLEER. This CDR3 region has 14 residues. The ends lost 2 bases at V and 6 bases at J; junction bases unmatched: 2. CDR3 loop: CASSQRTGVNEQFF. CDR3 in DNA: TGCGCCAGCAGCCAAAGGACAGGGGTCAATGAGCAGTTCTTC.

The CDR3 sequence: CASSQGPSYEQYF. The CDR3 nucleotides read TGTGCCAGCAGTCAGGGTCCCTCCTACGAGCAGTACTTC. The V gene is TRBV6-5, the J gene TRBJ2-7; a possible D gene is TRBD1 (5 bases). CDR1 and CDR2 from the germline V gene are MNHEY and SVGAGI. V was shortened by 5 bases and J by 0 bases, with 8 bases between the two germline ends. CDR3 size: 13 residues.

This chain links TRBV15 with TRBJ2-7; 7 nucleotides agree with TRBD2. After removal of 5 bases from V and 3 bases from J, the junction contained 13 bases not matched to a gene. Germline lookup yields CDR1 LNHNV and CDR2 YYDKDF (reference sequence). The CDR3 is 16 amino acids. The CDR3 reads CATSQQWAGEGYEQYF. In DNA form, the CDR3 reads TGTGCCACCAGCCAACAGTGGGCGGGAGAGGGCTACGAGCAGTACTTC.

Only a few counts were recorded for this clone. CDR3 region: CASSFLKGQGRTEAFF. The CDR3 nucleotides read TGTGCCAGCAGCTTCCTAAAGGGACAGGGGAGGACTGAAGCTTTCTTT. The chain is built from TRBV7-2 and TRBJ1-1, with 10 bases matching TRBD1. In germline, CDR1 is SGHTA, CDR2 FQGNSA. The V gene end was trimmed by 3 bases and the J gene end by 5 bases; junction bases not matched to a gene: 9. CDR3 length: 16 residues.